The clone carrying this TCR beta chain was detected many times. Its specificity is not known. Every diagnosis used clinical symptoms, serum thyroxine and TRAb, thyroid ultrasound and orbital computed tomography. The sample belongs to a study of T cells in Graves' hyperthyroidism and ophthalmopathy. Whole-study results and caveats: In the blood, most expanded thyroid clonotypes above 0.001 appeared as well.

Amplification yielded TCR beta CDR3 regions, with RNA transcripts as the source. The primer set for the first-round RT-PCR of the TCR CDR3 was HTBI. Each CDR3 protein gets one entry after TCRdb re-called the multiplex PCR reads with MiXCR. The sample yields some 440,000 distinct CDR3 sequences, 15% to 18% seen once. This clonotype originated in a woman aged 18 to 35 with Graves' hyperthyroidism. Material: blood.

The CDR3 DNA follows: TGCGCCAGCAGCCATTCCTCGGGGGGGAGGGCCCTGTTTGAGCAGTTCTTC. It specifies CASSHSSGGRALFEQFF. J is TRBJ2-1 and V is TRBV5-1; 8 bases line up with TRBD2. Germline V lookup: CDR1 SGHRS, CDR2 YFSETQ. V lost 4 bases, J lost 9 bases, and 18 bases stayed unmatched. This CDR3 is built from 17 residues.